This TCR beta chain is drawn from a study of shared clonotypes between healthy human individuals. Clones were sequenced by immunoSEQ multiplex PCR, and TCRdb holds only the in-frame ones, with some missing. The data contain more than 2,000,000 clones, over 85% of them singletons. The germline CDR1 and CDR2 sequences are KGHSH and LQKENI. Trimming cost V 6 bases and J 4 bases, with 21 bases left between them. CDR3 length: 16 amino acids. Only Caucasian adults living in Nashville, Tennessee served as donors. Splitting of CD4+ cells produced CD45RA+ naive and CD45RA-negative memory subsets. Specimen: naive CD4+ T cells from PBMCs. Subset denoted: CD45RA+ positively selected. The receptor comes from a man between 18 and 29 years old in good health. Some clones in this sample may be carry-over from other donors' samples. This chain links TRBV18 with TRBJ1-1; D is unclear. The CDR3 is CASSVRPDLIGTEAFF. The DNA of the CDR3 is TGTGCCAGCTCTGTTAGGCCGGACCTTATTGGCACTGAAGCTTTCTTT.